Each of the 6 T cell receptor beta chains below was sequenced from the same sample in a study of CD8+ T cells in alopecia areata. Extraction of RNA preceded its reverse transcription into cDNA, which served as the sequencing template. The repertoire was sequenced with immunoSEQ multiplex PCR; TCRdb's copy has only in-frame clones and lacks some. Among 110,000 to 150,000 clones listed, 62% were seen once. Sequenced: CD8+ T cells sorted from blood. All receptors come from a human donor in good health.

The chain recombines TRBV6-6 with TRBJ1-5, with D perhaps TRBD1 (5 bases). In germline, CDR1 is MNHNY, CDR2 SVGAGI (reference sequence). V lost 9 bases and J lost 0, with 9 bases in between. The CDR3 is 13 amino acids. CDR3 region: CASTGGSNQPQHF. The CDR3 DNA sequence: TGTGCCAGTACGGGGGGTAGCAATCAGCCCCAGCATTTT.

Only a few counts were recorded for this clone. V usage is TRBV2 and J usage is TRBJ2-3; D may correspond to TRBD1 or TRBD2 (5 bases each). V was cut by 2 bases and J by 0 bases, with 9 bases left in between. This CDR3 is 15 amino acids long. CDR1 and CDR2 (germline): SNHLY, FYNNEI. The CDR3 nucleotides read TGTGCCAGCAGTGAAAGGGACGGTAGCACAGATACGCAGTATTTT. This translates into CASSERDGSTDTQYF.

This clone appeared a few times. This chain connects TRBV2 to TRBJ2-5; 11 bases fit TRBD1. Per germline, CDR1 SNHLY and CDR2 FYNNEI. The CDR3 has 17 amino acids. Trimming cost V 5 bases and J 1 base; bases outside gene matches: 9. CDR3 protein: CASSNVGQGATQETQYF. CDR3 DNA: TGTGCCAGCAGTAACGTAGGACAGGGGGCGACCCAAGAGACCCAGTACTTC.

The chain recombines TRBV27 with TRBJ2-1, with 11 bases matching TRBD2. There are 16 residues in the CDR3. The V gene's germline CDR1 is MNHEY and CDR2 SMNVEV (reference sequence). J was trimmed by 7 bases and V by 3 bases; bases with no gene match: 8. The CDR3 is CASSFIAGGPRNEQFF. CDR3 sequence (DNA): TGTGCCAGCAGTTTTATAGCGGGAGGGCCACGGAATGAGCAGTTCTTC.

This chain joins TRBV27 and TRBJ2-2, with D perhaps being TRBD1 or TRBD2 (5 bases each). Looked up from germline, CDR1 is MNHEY and CDR2 is SMNVEV (reference sequence). The CDR3 consists of 15 residues. Trimming pared 1 base from V and 3 bases from J, leaving 9 bases between. The CDR3 region is CASSLLGTDTGELFF. The DNA of the CDR3 is TGTGCCAGCAGTTTATTAGGGACGGACACCGGGGAGCTGTTTTTT.

The V call is TRBV27, the J call TRBJ1-5; the D gene is possibly TRBD1 (6 bases). The CDR3 loop spans 13 amino acids. V was trimmed by 10 bases and J by 5 bases, leaving 15 bases between them. Looked up from germline, CDR1 is MNHEY and CDR2 is SMNVEV (reference sequence). CDR3 coding DNA: TGTGCCACCTCAGGGGCCCCATATCAGCCCCAGCATTTT. It encodes CATSGAPYQPQHF.